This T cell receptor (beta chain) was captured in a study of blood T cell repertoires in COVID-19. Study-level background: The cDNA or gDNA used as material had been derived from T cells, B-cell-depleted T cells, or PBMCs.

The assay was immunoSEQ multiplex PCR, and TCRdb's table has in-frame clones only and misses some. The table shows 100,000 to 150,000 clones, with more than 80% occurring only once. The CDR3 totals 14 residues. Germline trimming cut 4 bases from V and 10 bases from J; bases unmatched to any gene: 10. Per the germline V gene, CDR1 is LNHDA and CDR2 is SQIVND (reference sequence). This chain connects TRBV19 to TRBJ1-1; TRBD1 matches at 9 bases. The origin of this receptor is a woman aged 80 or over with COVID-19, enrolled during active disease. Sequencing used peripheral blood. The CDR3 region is CASSTTGGSVSAFF. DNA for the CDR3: TGTGCCAGTAGTACGACAGGGGGATCGGTATCAGCTTTCTTT.